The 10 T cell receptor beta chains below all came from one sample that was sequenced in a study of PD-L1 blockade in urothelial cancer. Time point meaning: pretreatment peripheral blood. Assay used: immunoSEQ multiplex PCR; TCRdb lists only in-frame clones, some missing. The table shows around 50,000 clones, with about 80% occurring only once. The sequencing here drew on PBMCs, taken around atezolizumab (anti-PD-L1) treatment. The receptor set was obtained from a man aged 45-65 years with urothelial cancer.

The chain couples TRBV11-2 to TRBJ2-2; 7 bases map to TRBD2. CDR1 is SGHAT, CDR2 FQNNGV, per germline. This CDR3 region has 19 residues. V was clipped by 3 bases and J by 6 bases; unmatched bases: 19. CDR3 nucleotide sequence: TGTGCCAGCAGCTTGGTCCCGAAGGGCTGGGGGGGGACGGCCGGGGAGCTGTTTTTT. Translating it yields CASSLVPKGWGGTAGELFF.

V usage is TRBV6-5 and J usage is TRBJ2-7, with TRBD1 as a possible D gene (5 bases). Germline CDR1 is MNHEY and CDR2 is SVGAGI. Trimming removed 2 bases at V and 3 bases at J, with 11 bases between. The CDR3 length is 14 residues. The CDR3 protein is CASSYAGHSYEQYF. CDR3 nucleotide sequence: TGTGCCAGCAGTTACGCTGGACACAGCTACGAGCAGTACTTC.

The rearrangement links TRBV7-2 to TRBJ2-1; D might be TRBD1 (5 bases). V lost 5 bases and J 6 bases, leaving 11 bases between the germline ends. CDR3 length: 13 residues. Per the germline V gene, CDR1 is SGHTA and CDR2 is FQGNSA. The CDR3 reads CASSATDTNEQFF. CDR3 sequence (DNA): TGTGCCAGCAGCGCAACGGACACCAATGAGCAGTTCTTC.

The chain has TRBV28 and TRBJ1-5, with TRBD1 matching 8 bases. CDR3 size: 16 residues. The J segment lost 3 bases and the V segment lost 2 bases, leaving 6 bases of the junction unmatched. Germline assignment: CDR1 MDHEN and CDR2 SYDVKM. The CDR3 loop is CASSLPGTGYNQPQHF. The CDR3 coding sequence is TGTGCCAGCAGTTTACCCGGGACAGGATACAATCAGCCCCAGCATTTT.

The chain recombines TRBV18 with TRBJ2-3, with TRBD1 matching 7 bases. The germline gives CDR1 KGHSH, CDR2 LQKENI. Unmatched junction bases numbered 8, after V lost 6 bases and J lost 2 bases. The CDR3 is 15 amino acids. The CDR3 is CASSRDSSYTDTQYF. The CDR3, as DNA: TGTGCCAGCTCGAGGGACAGCAGCTACACAGATACGCAGTATTTT.

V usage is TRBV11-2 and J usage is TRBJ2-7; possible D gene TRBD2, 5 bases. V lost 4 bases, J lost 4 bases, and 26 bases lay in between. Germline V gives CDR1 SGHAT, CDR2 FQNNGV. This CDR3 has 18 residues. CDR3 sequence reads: CASSSFEGATTLGYEQYF. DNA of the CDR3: TGTGCCAGCAGCTCTTTCGAGGGCGCAACGACTTTGGGTTACGAGCAGTACTTC.

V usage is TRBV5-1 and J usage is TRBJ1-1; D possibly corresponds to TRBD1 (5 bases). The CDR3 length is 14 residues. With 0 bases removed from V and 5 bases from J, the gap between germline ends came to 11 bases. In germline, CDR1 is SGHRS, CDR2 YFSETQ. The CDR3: CASSLEQGRTEAFF. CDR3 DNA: TGCGCCAGCAGCTTGGAGCAGGGTAGGACTGAAGCTTTCTTT.

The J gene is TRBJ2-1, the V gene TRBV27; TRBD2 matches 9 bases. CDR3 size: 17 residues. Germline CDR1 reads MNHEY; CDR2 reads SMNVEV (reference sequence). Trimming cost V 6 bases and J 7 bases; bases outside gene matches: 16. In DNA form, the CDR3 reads TGTGCCAGCAGCCTCACAGGGGCAGCGGGAGGATGGAATGAGCAGTTCTTC. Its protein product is CASSLTGAAGGWNEQFF.

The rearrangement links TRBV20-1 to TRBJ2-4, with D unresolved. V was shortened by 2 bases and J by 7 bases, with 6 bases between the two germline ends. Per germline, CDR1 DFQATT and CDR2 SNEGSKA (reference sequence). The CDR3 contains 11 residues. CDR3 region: CSARTRNIQYF. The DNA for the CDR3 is TGCAGTGCTAGAACCCGGAACATTCAGTACTTC.

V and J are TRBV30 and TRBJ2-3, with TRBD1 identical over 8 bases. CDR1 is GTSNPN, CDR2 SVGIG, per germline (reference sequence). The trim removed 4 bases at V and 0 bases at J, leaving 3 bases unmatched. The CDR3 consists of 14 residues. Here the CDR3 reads CAWMRDRSTDTQYF. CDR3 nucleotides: TGTGCCTGGATGCGGGACAGGAGCACAGATACGCAGTATTTT.